One sample yielded the 8 T cell receptor beta chains listed below, sequenced in a study of siplizumab effects on memory and regulatory T cells. Sequenced by immunoSEQ multiplex PCR; TCRdb stores in-frame clones only, minus some. The table lists around 120,000 clones, roughly 94% of them singletons. Sample: non-Treg CD4+ T cells sorted from blood. The origin of the receptors is a human donor in good health.

The V and J genes are TRBV5-1 and TRBJ2-7, with TRBD1 matching over 9 bases. Germline CDR1 SGHRS, CDR2 YFSETQ. The CDR3 has 15 amino acids. J was trimmed by 4 bases and V by 4 bases; bases with no gene match: 9. The CDR3 loop reads CASSHLQGAIYEQYF. Here the CDR3 DNA reads TGCGCCAGCAGCCACTTACAGGGGGCGATATACGAGCAGTACTTC.

This chain's CDR3 is CASSLGRSRAYGYTF. The CDR3 DNA follows: TGTGCCAGCAGCTTGGGACGCTCGAGGGCCTATGGCTACACCTTC. The J gene is TRBJ1-2, the V gene TRBV5-6; D is unresolved. The germline gives CDR1 SGHDT, CDR2 YYEEEE. Trimming stripped 0 bases from V and 4 bases from J, with 13 bases between. The CDR3 length is 15 residues.

V gene TRBV6-4 combines with J gene TRBJ2-1; 14 bases fit TRBD2. V lost 6 bases to trimming and J lost 4 bases; unmatched junction nucleotides: 11. Looked up from germline, CDR1 is MRHNA and CDR2 is SNTAGT. The CDR3 is made up of 18 amino acids. CDR3 region: CASSEGTSGGPVYNEQFF. The CDR3 region has the DNA TGTGCCAGCAGCGAAGGGACTAGCGGGGGCCCTGTTTACAATGAGCAGTTCTTC.

The chain joins TRBV27 to TRBJ1-5; TRBD1 matches 9 bases. V lost 3 bases to trimming and J lost 0 bases; unmatched junction nucleotides: 15. Germline-derived CDR1 and CDR2 are MNHEY and SMNVEV (reference sequence). CDR3 length equals 20 residues. The CDR3 region has the DNA TGTGCCAGCAGTTTTTTCAGCCCGGGACAGGGTGCCTATAGCAATCAGCCCCAGCATTTT. It translates to CASSFFSPGQGAYSNQPQHF.

The V call is TRBV6-5, the J call TRBJ1-2, with D possibly being TRBD1 (5 bases). The CDR3 totals 13 residues. CDR1 is MNHEY and CDR2 is SVGAGI in the germline V gene. V lost 6 bases and J 4 bases, leaving 12 bases between the germline ends. This chain's CDR3 is CASSRRALYGYTF. The DNA of the CDR3 is TGTGCCAGCAGCCGCAGGGCCCTCTATGGCTACACCTTC.

This chain uses TRBV6-5 with TRBJ1-6; 11 nucleotides match TRBD1. The junction had 7 bases not matched to a gene; V was cut back by 5 bases and J by 10 bases. The germline gives CDR1 MNHEY, CDR2 SVGAGI. The CDR3 has 15 residues. The CDR3 sequence is CASSKSGQGGSPLHF. As DNA, the CDR3 is TGTGCCAGCAGTAAATCGGGACAGGGGGGATCACCCCTCCACTTT.

V and J are TRBV7-9 and TRBJ1-5; D unresolved. The CDR3 is 14 amino acids. Looked up from germline, CDR1 is SEHNR and CDR2 is FQNEAQ (reference sequence). Trimming left V 5 bases short and J 2 bases short, with 10 bases between. CDR3 amino acids: CASSRSQGNQPQHF. CDR3 nucleotides: TGTGCCAGCAGCCGCTCCCAAGGCAATCAGCCCCAGCATTTT.

The chain couples TRBV7-3 to TRBJ1-5; D unresolved. The CDR3 consists of 13 residues. V dropped 5 bases and J dropped 7 bases, with 12 bases sitting between them. Germline V gene sequence: CDR1 SGHTA, CDR2 FQGTGA. CDR3 loop: CASSVDSSQPQHF. The CDR3, as DNA: TGTGCCAGCAGCGTAGACTCATCCCAGCCCCAGCATTTT.